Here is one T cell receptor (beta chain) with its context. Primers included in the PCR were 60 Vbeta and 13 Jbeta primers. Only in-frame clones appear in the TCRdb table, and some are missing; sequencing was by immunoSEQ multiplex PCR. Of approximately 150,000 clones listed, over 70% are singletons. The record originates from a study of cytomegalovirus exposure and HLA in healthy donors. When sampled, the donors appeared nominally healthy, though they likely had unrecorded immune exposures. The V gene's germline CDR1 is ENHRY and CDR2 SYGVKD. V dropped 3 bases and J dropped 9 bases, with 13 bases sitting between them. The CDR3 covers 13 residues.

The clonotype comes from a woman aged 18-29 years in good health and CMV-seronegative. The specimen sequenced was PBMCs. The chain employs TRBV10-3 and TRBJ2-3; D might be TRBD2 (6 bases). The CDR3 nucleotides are TGTGCCATCAGTGAACCCCCCGGGGGAACGCAGTATTTT. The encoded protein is CAISEPPGGTQYF.